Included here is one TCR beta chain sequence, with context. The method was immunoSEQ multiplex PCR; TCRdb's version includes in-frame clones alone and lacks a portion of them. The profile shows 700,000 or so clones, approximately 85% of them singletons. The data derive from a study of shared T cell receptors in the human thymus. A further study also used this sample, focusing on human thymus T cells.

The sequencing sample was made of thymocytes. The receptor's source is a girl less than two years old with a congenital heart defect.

The CDR3, as DNA: TGTGCCAGCAGCTTGTCGGGGGGAGGTGACACTGAAGCTTTCTTT. Residues: CASSLSGGGDTEAFF. The gene calls are TRBV5-6 and TRBJ1-1, with a weak D call TRBD1 (5 bases). This CDR3 spans 15 amino acids. V lost 1 base and J lost 3, with 13 bases in between. Germline-derived CDR1 and CDR2 are SGHDT and YYEEEE.